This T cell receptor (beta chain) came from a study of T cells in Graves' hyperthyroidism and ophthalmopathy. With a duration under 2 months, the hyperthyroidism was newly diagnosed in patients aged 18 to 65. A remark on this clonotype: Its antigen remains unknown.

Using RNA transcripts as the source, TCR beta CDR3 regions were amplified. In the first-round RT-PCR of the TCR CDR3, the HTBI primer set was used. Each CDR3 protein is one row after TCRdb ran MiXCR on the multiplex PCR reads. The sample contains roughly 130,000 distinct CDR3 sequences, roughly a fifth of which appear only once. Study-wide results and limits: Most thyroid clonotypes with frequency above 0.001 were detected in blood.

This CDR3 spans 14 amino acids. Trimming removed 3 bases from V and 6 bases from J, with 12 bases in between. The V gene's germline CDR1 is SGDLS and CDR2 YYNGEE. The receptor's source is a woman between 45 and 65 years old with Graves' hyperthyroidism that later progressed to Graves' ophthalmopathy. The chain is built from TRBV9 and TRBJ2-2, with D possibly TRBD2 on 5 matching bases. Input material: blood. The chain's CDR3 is CASSAAAGSGELFF. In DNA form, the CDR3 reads TGTGCCAGCAGCGCAGCGGCTGGATCCGGGGAGCTGTTTTTT.